The 6 T cell receptor beta chains in this list originate from one sample, sequenced in a study of shared clonotypes between healthy human individuals. Using immunoSEQ multiplex PCR, the repertoire was profiled, and TCRdb retains in-frame clones only, with some absent. The data show around 2,000,000 clones, approximately 94% seen once. Positively selected for CCR7, the CD45RO-negative cells used as naive CD8 cells excluded terminally differentiated effector memory CD45RA+ cells. The specimen was naive CD8+ T cells from PBMCs. These receptors were obtained from a man younger than 35 in good health. Some clones in this sample may be carry-over from other donors' samples.

The V gene is TRBV30, the J gene TRBJ1-5, with TRBD1 matching 7 bases. Germline loops: CDR1 GTSNPN, CDR2 SVGIG (reference sequence). CDR3 length: 15 amino acids. Losses at the gene ends were 1 base for V and 0 bases for J; bases not matched to a gene: 3. CDR3 DNA: TGTGCCTGGAGTGAGGGGACAGTTAGCAATCAGCCCCAGCATTTT. Its protein product is CAWSEGTVSNQPQHF.

The chain links TRBV29-1 to TRBJ1-2; 9 bases are shared with TRBD1. Losses at the gene ends were 2 bases for V and 4 bases for J; bases not matched to a gene: 8. CDR3 length: 15 amino acids. CDR1 is SQVTM, CDR2 ANQGSEA, per germline. The CDR3 loop reads CSVEIWTGAFYGYTF. The CDR3 coding sequence is TGCAGCGTTGAAATCTGGACAGGGGCTTTCTATGGCTACACCTTC.

A word on this clone: The same CDR3 is also encoded by other DNA sequences in this sample. The chain joins TRBV6-5 to TRBJ1-1, with D perhaps TRBD1 (6 bases). CDR1 is MNHEY, CDR2 SVGAGI, per germline. Trimming took off 0 bases at V and 7 bases at J, with 6 bases between the two ends. CDR3 length equals 12 residues. The CDR3 nucleotides are TGTGCCAGCAGTTACTCGACAGGTGAAGCTTTCTTT. It encodes CASSYSTGEAFF.

This chain joins TRBV4-1 and TRBJ2-3, with D possibly TRBD2 on 7 matching bases. Germline CDR1 and CDR2: MGHRA and YSYEKL. The CDR3 runs 18 residues. V lost 0 bases and J lost 6, with 22 bases in between. CDR3 residues: CASSQDNIGGGPLDTQYF. The CDR3 nucleotides are TGCGCCAGCAGCCAAGACAATATAGGGGGAGGGCCATTGGATACGCAGTATTTT.

The count of this clone is one. This sample includes further DNA sequences coding for the same CDR3. The chain links TRBV4-1 to TRBJ2-1; perhaps D is TRBD1 or TRBD2 (5 bases each). This CDR3 contains 15 residues. V lost 0 bases, J lost 4 bases, and 10 bases lay in between. From germline, CDR1 is MGHRA and CDR2 YSYEKL. The CDR3 DNA reads TGCGCCAGCAGCCAAGATCGGGGCCGGTACAATGAGCAGTTCTTC. Translation gives CASSQDRGRYNEQFF.

This clone showed up just once. The CDR3 loop reads CASSLGSYRAYEQYF. DNA for the CDR3: TGTGCCAGCAGCTTAGGGTCTTACAGGGCCTACGAGCAGTACTTC. The J gene is TRBJ2-7, the V gene TRBV11-2; possible D gene TRBD1, 6 bases. In germline, CDR1 is SGHAT, CDR2 FQNNGV. The V and J ends lost 1 base and 2 bases respectively, with 12 bases between them. The CDR3 is 15 residues long.